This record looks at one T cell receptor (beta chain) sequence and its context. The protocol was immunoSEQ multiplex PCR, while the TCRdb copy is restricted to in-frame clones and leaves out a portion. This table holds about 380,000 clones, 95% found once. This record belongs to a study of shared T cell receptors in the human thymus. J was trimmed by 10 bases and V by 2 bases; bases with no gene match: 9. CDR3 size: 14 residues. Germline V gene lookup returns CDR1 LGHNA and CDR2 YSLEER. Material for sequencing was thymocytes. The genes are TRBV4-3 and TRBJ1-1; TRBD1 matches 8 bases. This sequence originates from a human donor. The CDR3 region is CASSQQLDRVGAFF. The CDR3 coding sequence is TGCGCCAGCAGCCAACAACTGGACAGGGTGGGAGCTTTCTTT.